Here is one TCR beta chain with its context. This clone has more than one count but fewer than ten. It lacks a known antigen. One base away there is no much larger clone; base qualities are not given. TCRbeta CDR3 regions were amplified from genomic DNA by means of the immunoSEQ Assay, a bias-controlled multiplex PCR. The paper's processing steps were these. The number of nucleated cells in each sample was estimated from the amplification of reference gene primers within the assay. To quantify the absolute abundance of each unique TCRbeta CDR3 rearrangement, sequence reads were collapsed and filtered. Productive Simpson clonality was computed per sample as the square root of Simpson's diversity index over productive rearrangements. TCRdb stores this immuneACCESS table with in-frame sequences only. Part of the clones is absent; in the studies checked, under half of the shortfall reflects unresolved V genes, and no reason is known for the rest. The V and J calls and clone size come from that table; D and trimming were worked out from the DNA. This sample comprises 70,000 to 95,000 clones, around 89% of them detected only once. The top ten clones comprise approximately 15% of the sample.

Whole blood was collected in K2EDTA tubes by collaborating institutions according to the institutions' own protocols. For TCRbeta analysis, collaborators shipped samples as frozen whole blood, isolated PBMCs, or DNA extracted from either of those sample types. The source of the sample is a study of blood T cell repertoires in COVID-19 (TCRdb year 2020). For context, the study as a whole: Samples covering the acute and convalescent phases of COVID-19 were provided by collaborators in the United States, Italy and Spain. Sample metadata almost always included a de-identified subject ID, COVID-19 status, age in years and sex. Where available, HLA class I and class II types were taken from metadata supplied by the sample provider and were not determined by assay-based typing. Deeply sampled blood TCRbeta repertoires from subjects exposed to, actively infected with, or recovered from COVID-19 were included in the dataset. The repertoires were released in a freely available public database meant as a resource for research on the immune response to SARS-CoV-2. The samples were drawn from the first 160 participants of the ongoing ImmuneRACE study and from 950 to 1,500 subjects provided by 6 global collaborators. The prospective study material was composed of cDNA or gDNA derived from T cells, B-cell-depleted T cells, or PBMCs. Study-wide conclusions, independent of this receptor: Clinical and demographic metadata were provided uncurated, with the amount varying by source and participant.

V and J lose 1 base and 2 bases, and a span of 14 bases separates them. The CDR3, from cysteine to phenylalanine, totals 16 residues. Solely the CDR3 DNA is kept, with 48 bases framed from the first base. CDR1 and CDR2, per the germline V gene, are KGHSH and LQKENI. Sequences were obtained from peripheral blood. Recombination joined TRBV18 with TRBJ2-5; TRBD2 is perhaps the D gene, given 6 matching bases. This clonotype originated in a man in his sixties or seventies with active or convalescent COVID-19. The CDR3 sequence is CASSPLGGVQQETQYF. The nucleotides are TGTGCCAGCTCACCACTTGGCGGGGTACAACAAGAGACCCAGTACTTC.